The 5 T cell receptor beta chains below were found in one sample sequenced in a study of blood T cell repertoires in COVID-19. Clones were read by immunoSEQ multiplex PCR, and TCRdb kept only the in-frame ones, dropping some. Among some 340,000 clones listed, around 83% were seen once. Sequenced sample: peripheral blood. These receptors were collected from a young man with active or convalescent COVID-19.

The CDR3: CASSFRGGTYNEQFF. CDR3 nucleotides: TGTGCCAGCAGCTTTCGGGGGGGTACCTACAATGAGCAGTTCTTC. The chain joins TRBV7-2 to TRBJ2-1; 8 nucleotides match TRBD2. Germline CDR1 SGHTA, CDR2 FQGNSA. The CDR3 totals 15 residues. Losses at the gene ends were 3 bases for V and 2 bases for J; bases not matched to a gene: 3.

The table lists this clone with a count of one. This rearrangement joins TRBV11-3 to TRBJ2-3; no reliable D call. This CDR3 region has 14 residues. Germline V gives CDR1 SGHNT, CDR2 YENEEA. Trimming stripped 0 bases from V and 3 bases from J, with 7 bases between. The CDR3 region is CASSLDSGTDTQYF. CDR3 sequence (DNA): TGTGCCAGCAGCTTAGATTCGGGTACAGATACGCAGTATTTT. Full variable domain (outside the CDR3, taken from reference TRBV11-3 and TRBJ2-3): EAGVVQSPRYKIIEKKQPVAFWCNPISGHNTLYWYLQNLGQGPELLIRYENEEAVDDSQLPKDRFSAERLKGVDSTLKIQPAELGDSAVYLCASSLDSGTDTQYFGPGTRLTVL.

The CDR3 is CASQSFGSTSGRLPYNEQFF. The CDR3 DNA sequence: TGTGCCAGCCAAAGTTTTGGGAGCACTAGCGGGAGGTTGCCCTACAATGAGCAGTTCTTC. The V and J genes are TRBV28 and TRBJ2-1; 12 positions agree with TRBD2. Germline CDR1 reads MDHEN; CDR2 reads SYDVKM. With 8 bases clipped from V and 2 bases from J, the junction kept 19 bases outside the gene matches. This CDR3 comprises 20 residues.

The chain uses TRBV5-4 and TRBJ2-7; D perhaps matches TRBD2 (7 bases). This CDR3 has 16 residues. V was shortened by 4 bases and J by 0 bases, with 17 bases between the two germline ends. Looked up from germline, CDR1 is SGHNT and CDR2 is YYREEE (reference sequence). The DNA for the CDR3 is TGTGCCAGCAGCCGGGGAAGGGGGGGGAGCTCCTACGAGCAGTACTTC. Its translation is CASSRGRGGSSYEQYF.

This chain joins TRBV11-2 and TRBJ2-1, with 11 nucleotides matching TRBD2. V lost 5 bases, J lost 5 bases, and 8 bases stayed unmatched. CDR1 and CDR2 from the germline V gene are SGHAT and FQNNGV. This CDR3 has 16 amino acids. CDR3 region: CASSKWPSGGHNEQFF. The CDR3 DNA reads as TGTGCCAGCAGCAAGTGGCCTAGCGGGGGGCACAATGAGCAGTTCTTC.